This passage covers 8 T cell receptor beta chains from one sample sequenced in a study of blood T cells in healthy people across ages. Together with a sample-barcoded 5' primer, a J-beta primer mix was included in a second PCR lasting roughly 6 to 12 cycles. TCRdb independently ran MiXCR on the 5' RACE reads; one entry per CDR3 protein. Of roughly 800,000 distinct CDR3 sequences listed, about 55% are singletons. What was sequenced was blood. The receptors stem from a man older than 75 in good health.

The genes are TRBV30 and TRBJ1-2; D may be TRBD1 (6 bases). Trimming shortened V by 3 bases and J by 9 bases, and 8 bases separated the two germline ends. The CDR3 sequence is 10 residues long. Germline loops: CDR1 GTSNPN, CDR2 SVGIG (reference sequence). In nucleotides, the CDR3 is TGTGCCTGGAGGAGGGGGAGCTACACCTTC. It codes for CAWRRGSYTF.

The rearrangement uses TRBV24-1 and TRBJ2-1; 9 bases fit TRBD2. The CDR3 covers 16 residues. Germline V gene lookup returns CDR1 KGHDR and CDR2 SFDVKD. V lost 4 bases, J lost 7 bases, and 10 bases stayed unmatched. Here the CDR3 DNA reads TGTGCCACCAGTGACCAAGTAGCGGGAGCGATTAATGAGCAGTTCTTC. Translation: CATSDQVAGAINEQFF.

This clonotype was recorded a few times. The chain recombines TRBV9 with TRBJ2-7; TRBD2 matches 9 bases. V dropped 3 bases and J dropped 12; count of bases not matched to a gene: 10. CDR3 length equals 13 residues. CDR1 is SGDLS and CDR2 is YYNGEE in the germline V gene. CDR3 in amino acids: CASSDTSGRSLYF. The DNA for the CDR3 is TGTGCCAGCAGCGATACGAGCGGGAGGTCGTTGTACTTC. Based on the CDR3 plus reference TRBV9 and TRBJ2-7, the full variable domain is DSGVTQTPKHLITATGQRVTLRCSPRSGDLSVYWYQQSLDQGLQFLIQYYNGEERAKGNILERFSAQQFPDLHSELNLSSLELGDSALYFCASSDTSGRSLYFGPGTRLTVT.

The V gene is TRBV7-9, the J gene TRBJ2-4; D not certain. Gene TRBJ2-7 matches the end of the DNA better, so the J call may be wrong. The CDR3 loop spans 12 amino acids. From germline, CDR1 is SEHNR and CDR2 FQNEAQ (reference sequence). CDR3 amino acids: CASSFELGEQYF. CDR3 in DNA: TGTGCCAGCAGCTTCGAGCTAGGCGAGCAGTACTTC.

With respect to this clonotype: A read error may account for a junction end that differs from germline. The V gene is TRBV7-9, the J gene TRBJ2-6; 7 bases are a match to TRBD2. CDR3 length equals 19 residues. Germline V gene lookup returns CDR1 SEHNR and CDR2 FQNEAQ (reference sequence). The CDR3: CASSLVEGLAVSGANFLTF. In DNA, the CDR3 is TGTGCCAGCAGCTTAGTTGAGGGCCTAGCGGTCTCTGGGGCCAACTTCCTGACTTTC.

The chain is built from TRBV2 and TRBJ1-5, with no clear D. Trimming removed 3 bases at V and 1 base at J, with 7 bases between. Germline CDR1 is SNHLY and CDR2 is FYNNEI. This CDR3 spans 14 amino acids. In DNA, the CDR3 is TGTGCCAGCAGTGAGAGCGAGAGCAATCAGCCCCAGCATTTT. Its translation: CASSESESNQPQHF.

V gene TRBV6-5 combines with J gene TRBJ2-3; D possibly matches TRBD1 or TRBD2 (6 bases each). The germline CDR1 and CDR2 sequences are MNHEY and SVGAGI. This CDR3 is 14 amino acids long. Trimming removed 7 bases from V and 5 bases from J, with 16 bases in between. The CDR3 here is CASNRGRDGDTQYF. The CDR3 DNA reads TGTGCCAGCAACCGGGGGCGAGATGGAGATACGCAGTATTTT.

This chain joins TRBV16 and TRBJ2-3; D is unresolved. CDR3 length: 15 residues. Trimming removed 8 bases at V and 1 base at J, with 16 bases between. The germline CDR1 and CDR2 sequences are KGHSY and FQNENV. For the CDR3, the DNA is TGTGCCAGCCGCCTTCTTAACTCGCGCACAGATACGCAGTATTTT. As protein: CASRLLNSRTDTQYF.